Described below is a single T cell receptor beta chain sequence and its context. Its antigen is still unknown. No base qualities exist here, and no much larger clone lies one base off it. This sample was included in a study of blood T cell repertoires in COVID-19 (dated by TCRdb to 2020 to 2022). In the study overall: The collaborator samples originated in the United States, Italy and Spain and spanned the acute and convalescent phases of COVID-19. The material from the prospective study consisted of cDNA or gDNA derived from T cells, B-cell-depleted T cells, or PBMCs. The dataset comprised deeply sampled blood TCRbeta repertoires from subjects exposed to, actively infected with, or recovered from COVID-19. The repertoires were released in a freely available public database intended as a resource for research on the immune response to SARS-CoV-2. Samples came from the ongoing ImmuneRACE study (first 160 participants) plus 1,254 subjects from 6 global collaborators. The sample metadata nearly always contained a de-identified subject ID, COVID-19 status, age in years and sex. Where available, HLA class I and class II types were taken from metadata supplied by the sample provider and were not determined by assay-based typing.

The research as a whole found: How much clinical and demographic metadata was included differed by source and by participant, and the metadata was provided uncurated.

The collaborating institutions used their own protocols to collect whole blood in K2EDTA tubes. For TCRbeta analysis, collaborator samples were shipped as frozen whole blood, as isolated PBMCs, or as DNA extracted from either sample type. TCRbeta CDR3 regions were amplified from genomic DNA using the immunoSEQ Assay, a bias-controlled multiplex PCR. The paper's processing steps were these. Nucleated cell counts per sample were estimated from amplification of reference gene primers within the assay. Sequence reads were collapsed and filtered to measure the absolute abundance of every unique TCRbeta CDR3 rearrangement. For each sample, productive Simpson clonality was calculated by taking the square root of Simpson's diversity index across productive rearrangements. TCRdb provides this immuneACCESS table in a form limited to in-frame rearrangements. Some clones are lacking; in checked studies, under half of them reflect an unresolved V gene, and why the rest are absent is not known. Clone size and V and J calls were adopted from that table, with D and trimming inferred from the DNA. The sample data list some 63,000 clones, and 85% of these were observed just once. The top ten clones comprise about a sixth of the sample.

The sequencing input was peripheral blood. This TCR was recovered from a human donor in a cohort sampled during active COVID-19.

The nucleotide sequence reads TGTGCCAGCAGTTCAGGGATGGGCGAGCAGTACTTC. This encodes CASSSGMGEQYF. The chain is encoded by TRBV6-5 joined to TRBJ2-7; 5 matching bases give a weak D call of TRBD1. Counted from cysteine to phenylalanine, this CDR3 has 12 amino acids. Just CDR3 DNA is preserved here, 36 bases in frame from base 1. For CDR1 and CDR2, the germline V gene lists MNHEY and SVGAGI. The V end loses 4 bases and the J end loses 6 bases, and a stretch of 10 bases separates them.